Following are 32 T cell receptor beta chains from one sample sequenced in a study of metastatic and nonmetastatic thyroid tumors. Ahead of thyroid surgery, no patient had received treatment of any kind. TCRdb reprocessed the PCR reads using MiXCR. Found here are around 26,000 clones, around 4% of them singletons; the top ten hold roughly 3.2%. The specimen sequenced was blood. Receptor source: a male donor with papillary thyroid cancer or a benign thyroid nodule (not recorded which). Some clones in this sample may be carry-over from other donors' samples.

This clone is judged medium-sized (0.01 to 0.1%). In DNA form, the CDR3 reads TGTGCCAGCAGGGGTACCACAGATACGCAGTATTTT. The encoded protein is CASRGTTDTQYF. The chain has TRBV6-1 and TRBJ2-3; D call uncertain. V was pared by 6 bases and J by 2 bases, with 6 bases between. The CDR3 spans 12 residues. Germline values: CDR1 MNHNS, CDR2 SASEGT.

The V gene is TRBV29-1, the J gene TRBJ2-7; 8 positions match TRBD1. CDR3 length: 13 residues. Germline V lookup: CDR1 SQVTM, CDR2 ANQGSEA. V lost 1 base and J lost 8; bases outside the gene matches: 7. The CDR3 region has the DNA TGCAGCGTTGAAGTGGGTCAGGGGGCGAAGCAGTACTTC. Protein sequence: CSVEVGQGAKQYF.

The sample holds many counts of this clone. The identical CDR3 is also encoded by other nucleotide sequences in the sample. The chain employs TRBV20-1 and TRBJ2-5; 9 bases fit TRBD1. Trimming cost V 5 bases and J 5 bases; bases outside gene matches: 3. Germline lookup yields CDR1 DFQATT and CDR2 SNEGSKA (reference sequence). The CDR3 has 12 residues. The CDR3 spells CSAYGQGETQYF. As DNA, the CDR3 is TGCAGTGCTTACGGACAGGGGGAGACCCAGTACTTC.

This clone occurred many times. The rearrangement joins TRBV2 to TRBJ1-6; D is possibly TRBD1 (5 bases). The CDR3 runs to 15 residues. Deletions cut 4 bases from V and 10 bases from J, with 17 bases between. CDR1 is SNHLY, CDR2 FYNNEI, per germline. The CDR3 DNA follows: TGTGCCAGCAGTGGACAGCCCCGGGGAGAGTCACCCCTCCACTTT. Translated, it gives CASSGQPRGESPLHF.

This clone was detected ten times or more. The chain recombines TRBV7-2 with TRBJ1-5; D is perhaps TRBD1 (5 bases). Trimming removed 4 bases at V and 3 bases at J, with 10 bases between. The CDR3 loop spans 14 amino acids. The V gene's germline CDR1 is SGHTA and CDR2 FQGNSA. This CDR3 reads CASSSGRLNQPQHF. The CDR3 coding sequence is TGTGCCAGCAGCTCGGGACGGCTCAATCAGCCCCAGCATTTT.

This clone was recorded a few times. This sequence joins TRBV20-1 and TRBJ2-5; D is unclear. The CDR3 sequence is 13 residues long. The germline CDR1 and CDR2 sequences are DFQATT and SNEGSKA (reference sequence). The ends were cut back, 1 base at V and 1 base at J, with 7 bases in the middle. Here the CDR3 reads CSARGRSQETQYF. The CDR3 DNA reads TGCAGTGCTAGAGGTCGGTCCCAAGAGACCCAGTACTTC.

This clone was counted ten times or more. V gene TRBV14 combines with J gene TRBJ2-7, with D hard to call. The germline V gene encodes CDR1 SGHDN and CDR2 FVKESK. The CDR3 loop spans 15 amino acids. Trimming took off 0 bases at V and 2 bases at J, with 11 bases between the two ends. CDR3 nucleotide sequence: TGTGCCAGCAGCCAAGATTGGGTAAGAACCTACGAGCAGTACTTC. This codes for CASSQDWVRTYEQYF.

This clone was seen more than once but under ten times. This chain links TRBV28 with TRBJ2-2; the D gene is possibly TRBD2 (6 bases). This CDR3 spans 15 amino acids. Germline loops: CDR1 MDHEN, CDR2 SYDVKM. Trimming cost V 3 bases and J 7 bases, with 15 bases left between them. Here the CDR3 reads CASSLPEGLGGELFF. In DNA, the CDR3 is TGTGCCAGCAGTTTGCCGGAGGGGCTCGGCGGGGAGCTGTTTTTT.

This clone qualifies as medium-sized. This sequence joins TRBV20-1 and TRBJ2-7, with TRBD2 identical over 11 bases. Unmatched junction bases numbered 9, after V lost 0 bases and J lost 2 bases. The CDR3 runs to 17 residues. From germline, CDR1 is DFQATT and CDR2 SNEGSKA (reference sequence). The CDR3 DNA sequence: TGCAGTGCTAGAGATGGGGGGACTAGCGGTGACGCCTACGAGCAGTACTTC. This gives the protein CSARDGGTSGDAYEQYF.

The V gene is TRBV11-2, the J gene TRBJ2-7; 10 bases align to TRBD2. CDR1 SGHAT and CDR2 FQNNGV come from the germline V gene. V gave up 6 bases and J gave up 0 bases; unmatched junction bases: 5. This CDR3 region has 15 residues. The CDR3 protein is CASSSLAGNSYEQYF. The CDR3, as DNA: TGTGCCAGCAGTTCACTAGCGGGGAACTCCTACGAGCAGTACTTC.

This clone was seen more than once but under ten times. V gene TRBV6-2 or TRBV6-3 combines with J gene TRBJ2-6, with 9 bases matching TRBD2. Germline CDR1 is MNHEY and CDR2 is SVGEGT. V dropped 11 bases and J dropped 0; count of bases not matched to a gene: 8. There are 16 residues in the CDR3. CDR3 DNA sequence: TGTGCCTCACACCCACTAGCGGGCTCTGGGGCCAACGTCCTGACTTTC. Translated, it gives CASHPLAGSGANVLTF.

This clone was detected a few times. J is TRBJ2-1 and V is TRBV6-1; the match to TRBD1 covers 7 bases. Trimming cost V 3 bases and J 9 bases; bases outside gene matches: 17. The CDR3 has 17 amino acids. CDR1 is MNHNS, CDR2 SASEGT, per germline. The CDR3 DNA follows: TGTGCCAGCAGTGACCGACCGCACTCACAGGGGAGCACTGAGCAGTTCTTC. It encodes CASSDRPHSQGSTEQFF.

This clone was recorded a few times. V gene TRBV6-1 combines with J gene TRBJ1-5, with a possible D match to TRBD1 (5 bases). With 6 bases removed from V and 3 bases from J, the gap between germline ends came to 18 bases. This CDR3 has 16 amino acids. Germline V gene sequence: CDR1 MNHNS, CDR2 SASEGT. In DNA form, the CDR3 reads TGTGCCAGCAGCCGGGGAAACAGGCAAAACAATCAGCCCCAGCATTTT. It yields the protein CASSRGNRQNNQPQHF.

The chain joins TRBV19 to TRBJ2-5, with 7 bases identical to TRBD1. The CDR3 extends over 12 amino acids. V lost 3 bases, J lost 5 bases, and 0 bases stayed unmatched. The germline V gene encodes CDR1 LNHDA and CDR2 SQIVND (reference sequence). The CDR3 nucleotides read TGTGCCAGTAGTATCAGGGGGGAGACCCAGTACTTC. As protein: CASSIRGETQYF.

In this sample, this clone turned up a few times. This sequence joins TRBV7-9 and TRBJ1-3, with D maybe TRBD1 (6 bases). Trimming stripped 5 bases from V and 4 bases from J, with 15 bases between. The germline V gene encodes CDR1 SEHNR and CDR2 FQNEAQ (reference sequence). The CDR3 loop spans 15 amino acids. The CDR3 loop is CASSPPGAYGNTIYF. CDR3 DNA: TGTGCCAGCAGCCCTCCAGGGGCATACGGAAACACCATATATTTT.

This clone was recorded at least ten times. The chain joins TRBV10-2 to TRBJ2-4, with D tentatively TRBD2 (5 bases). The germline V gene encodes CDR1 WSHSY and CDR2 SAAADI. V was clipped by 2 bases and J by 3 bases, with 11 bases between them. This CDR3 is built from 15 residues. The CDR3 is CASSEGPAGKNIQYF. CDR3 coding DNA: TGCGCCAGCAGTGAGGGACCGGCGGGCAAAAACATTCAGTACTTC.

This clone was found many times. This may stem from a read error, because a much larger clone lies one nucleotide away. The chain recombines TRBV20-1 with TRBJ1-4; D is unclear. The germline V gene has CDR1 DFQATT and CDR2 SNEGSKA (reference sequence). The CDR3 is made up of 18 amino acids. The CDR3 loop reads CSVRGRRVRSSTNEKLFF. CDR3 DNA sequence: TGCAGTGTTAGAGGCAGAAGGGTTCGAAGTTCAACTAATGAAAAACTGTTTTTT.

This clone was seen repeatedly, ten times or more. It may be a read error: a sequence one base away is much more abundant. The chain combines TRBV29-1 with TRBJ2-3; 10 bases map to TRBD2. This CDR3 has 16 residues. Germline values: CDR1 SQVTM, CDR2 ANQGSEA. CDR3 bases: TGCAGCGCTGAAGATAGGCTAGCGGGGGTCACAGATACGCAGTATTTT. Translated: CSAEDRLAGVTDTQYF.

This clone was found many times. The chain carries TRBV5-1 and TRBJ1-5, with 10 nucleotides matching TRBD1. After removal of 4 bases from V and 7 bases from J, the junction contained 11 bases not matched to a gene. The CDR3 spans 16 residues. Per germline, CDR1 SGHRS and CDR2 YFSETQ. The CDR3 loop reads CASSPGGTGVGQPQHF. DNA of the CDR3: TGCGCCAGCAGCCCGGGGGGGACAGGGGTCGGCCAGCCCCAGCATTTT.

There are many counts of this clone. This chain's CDR3 is CSAPLGFLKTLNTEAFF. CDR3 sequence (DNA): TGCAGTGCTCCTCTGGGGTTCCTGAAAACTTTGAACACTGAAGCTTTCTTT. J is TRBJ1-1 and V is TRBV20-1; the D is unclear. The CDR3 consists of 17 residues. CDR1 and CDR2 from the germline V gene are DFQATT and SNEGSKA (reference sequence). V lost 5 bases and J lost 0, with 22 bases in between.

This clone is medium-sized by share. This rearrangement joins TRBV6-2 or TRBV6-3 to TRBJ1-5; D remains ambiguous. The CDR3 is 14 amino acids. Trimming pared 0 bases from V and 1 base from J, leaving 4 bases between. Per the germline V gene, CDR1 is MNHEY and CDR2 is SVGEGT. The CDR3 sequence is CASSYSQSNQPQHF. The CDR3 bases are TGTGCCAGCAGTTACTCTCAGAGCAATCAGCCCCAGCATTTT.

The chain has TRBV6-1 and TRBJ1-1, with D uncertain. V lost 5 bases and J lost 0, with 10 bases in between. This CDR3 has 14 residues. The germline V gene encodes CDR1 MNHNS and CDR2 SASEGT. CDR3 sequence (DNA): TGTGCCAGCAGTCCCTCCGGGGTGAACACTGAAGCTTTCTTT. Translation gives CASSPSGVNTEAFF.

The table lists this clone with many counts. A read error may be the cause here, since a much bigger clone is one base away. The rearrangement uses TRBV6-1 and TRBJ2-4, with TRBD2 matching 8 bases. Germline V gene data show CDR1 as MNHNS and CDR2 as SASEGT. The CDR3 consists of 17 residues. This CDR3 is CASKAGGILVAKNIPYF. In DNA, the CDR3 is TGTGCCAGCAAGGCGGGAGGTATTTTGGTGGCCAAAAACATTCCGTACTTC.

This clone is medium-sized within its sample. The V and J genes are TRBV28 and TRBJ2-7; D gene unclear. Between the trimmed V and J ends, which lost 6 bases and 1 base, there was a span of 4 bases. The CDR3 covers 11 residues. Germline loops: CDR1 MDHEN, CDR2 SYDVKM. CDR3 loop: CASRLSYEQYF. In nucleotides, the CDR3 is TGTGCCAGCAGACTTTCCTACGAGCAGTACTTC.

The sample holds many counts of this clone. The chain links TRBV11-2 to TRBJ2-5; maybe TRBD1 (5 bases). Trimming shortened V by 0 bases and J by 4 bases, and 9 bases separated the two germline ends. Germline V lookup: CDR1 SGHAT, CDR2 FQNNGV. The CDR3 has 14 residues. CDR3 loop: CASSLDRVTETQYF. The CDR3 DNA reads as TGTGCCAGCAGCTTAGACAGGGTAACAGAGACCCAGTACTTC.

There are a few counts of this clone. CDR3 in DNA: TGTGCCAGCAGCTCGGGGGACAGGGTCGGAAACACCATATATTTT. This codes for CASSSGDRVGNTIYF. The V and J genes are TRBV7-9 and TRBJ1-3, with 9 bases matching TRBD1. V dropped 4 bases and J dropped 4; count of bases not matched to a gene: 5. The CDR3 is 15 residues long. Germline CDR1 SEHNR, CDR2 FQNEAQ (reference sequence). The variable domain in full, with the rest retrieved from reference TRBV7-9 and TRBJ1-3, is DTGVSQNPRHKITKRGQNVTFRCDPISEHNRLYWYRQTLGQGPEFLTYFQNEAQLEKSRLLSDRFSAERPKGSFSTLEIQRTEQGDSAMYLCASSSGDRVGNTIYFGEGSWLTVV.

This clone appeared many times. This may stem from a read error, because a much larger clone lies one nucleotide away. This chain uses TRBV28 with TRBJ1-5; TRBD1 agrees at 7 bases. In germline, CDR1 is MDHEN, CDR2 SYDVKM. This CDR3 has 14 residues. The CDR3 loop is CTSSNRGFDQPQHF. DNA for the CDR3: TGTACCAGCAGCAACAGGGGTTTCGATCAGCCCCAGCATTTT. Together with reference TRBV28 and TRBJ1-5, the CDR3 gives the full variable domain: DVKVTQSSRYLVKRTGEKVFLECVQDMDHENMFWYRQDPGLGLRLIYFSYDVKMKEKGDIPEGYSVSREKKERFSLILESASTNQTSMYLCTSSNRGFDQPQHFGDGTRLSIL.

This clone is deemed medium-sized (0.01 to 0.1%). The genes are TRBV27 and TRBJ2-1; the D is unclear. Germline lookup yields CDR1 MNHEY and CDR2 SMNVEV (reference sequence). The CDR3 spans 15 residues. Trimming cost V 7 bases and J 0 bases, with 13 bases left between them. The chain's CDR3 is CASNPGLRSYNEQFF. In DNA, the CDR3 is TGTGCCAGCAACCCCGGGCTCCGCTCCTACAATGAGCAGTTCTTC.

V is TRBV19 and J is TRBJ1-6; TRBD1 agrees at 7 bases. CDR3 length equals 15 residues. Germline lookup yields CDR1 LNHDA and CDR2 SQIVND (reference sequence). The V and J ends lost 5 bases and 3 bases, in that order; junction bases with no gene match: 4. In DNA form, the CDR3 reads TGTGCCAGTAGTCCGCGGGACAGCTATAATTCACCCCTCCACTTT. Encoded protein: CASSPRDSYNSPLHF.

This clone was observed a handful of times. The rearrangement uses TRBV19 and TRBJ2-3; TRBD2 matches at 8 bases. J was trimmed by 1 base and V by 0 bases; bases with no gene match: 9. CDR1 and CDR2 from the germline V gene are LNHDA and SQIVND (reference sequence). This CDR3 is 18 amino acids long. The CDR3 nucleotides read TGTGCCAGTAGTATAGAATGGGTAGGGACTAGGGGCACAGATACGCAGTATTTT. Protein: CASSIEWVGTRGTDTQYF.

This clone was detected only a few times. The chain uses TRBV27 and TRBJ2-1; 7 bases fit TRBD2. The CDR3 runs to 15 residues. Trimming took 2 bases from V and 8 from J; bases not matched to a gene: 9. CDR1 is MNHEY and CDR2 is SMNVEV in the germline V gene (reference sequence). CDR3: CASSLRLARSHEQFF. In DNA, the CDR3 is TGTGCCAGCAGTTTACGACTAGCCCGTTCTCATGAGCAGTTCTTC.

This clone is medium-sized within its sample. V usage is TRBV20-1 and J usage is TRBJ2-7; the match to TRBD1 covers 11 bases. V lost 3 bases, J lost 4 bases, and 5 bases stayed unmatched. The CDR3 consists of 14 residues. The germline V gene encodes CDR1 DFQATT and CDR2 SNEGSKA (reference sequence). The CDR3 DNA is TGCAGTGCTAGTCCGGGGGACAGGGGGTACGAGCAGTACTTC. Protein product: CSASPGDRGYEQYF.